This T cell receptor (beta chain) was found in a study of CD8 T cells in Susac syndrome. Overall study context: When their blood was taken, the Susac syndrome patients had either not yet had any therapy, were taking corticosteroids, or were taking intravenous immunoglobulin alone.

Sequencing of TCR beta, carried out with a high-throughput approach, was applied to CD8+ and CD4+ T cells from the blood. The authors negatively isolated CD8+ and CD4+ T cells and FACS-enriched TEMRA cells. Roughly 0.45 to 1 ug RNA was reverse transcribed with random hexamers. Multiplex immunoSEQ PCR targeted 54 Vbeta and 13 Jbeta TCR beta segments. TCRdb re-called the immunoSEQ multiplex PCR reads through MiXCR, storing one row per CDR3 protein. Of more than 85,000 distinct CDR3 sequences listed, just under 95% are singletons. From germline, CDR1 is SNHLY and CDR2 FYNNEI. The CDR3 has 13 amino acids. V lost 10 bases to trimming and J lost 4 bases, with 14 bases between them.

Sequencing input: CD4+ T cells from PBMCs. The TCR was taken from a human donor with Susac syndrome. The chain has TRBV2 and TRBJ1-5; the D is unclear. CDR3 in DNA: TGTGCCATCAAGGACGGGGAAAATCAGCCCCAGCATTTT. Amino acid sequence: CAIKDGENQPQHF.